The clone carrying this TCR beta chain came up once. Antigen specificity is unknown. TEMRA, effector memory, memory and naive subsets, all unstimulated, were sequenced in three donor pairs. The repertoire was sequenced with immunoSEQ multiplex PCR; TCRdb's copy has only in-frame clones and lacks some. The sample lists about 56,000 clones, just over 95% occurring once. This sample stems from a study of siplizumab effects on memory and regulatory T cells. CDR1 is SQVTM and CDR2 is ANQGSEA in the germline V gene. V lost 6 bases, J lost 2 bases, and 5 bases stayed unmatched. The CDR3 loop spans 14 amino acids. General observations from the study: About 80-96% of proliferating CD4+ or CD8+ clones had no assignable naive or memory phenotype. Where siplizumab was present, mappable alloreactive CD4+ clones averaged approximately 70% Treg-derived, compared with more than 25% in controls.

The chain joins TRBV29-1 to TRBJ2-3; TRBD2 aligns across 10 bases. The sequencing input was naive CD8+ T cells sorted from blood. This clonotype was sampled from a human donor in good health. The CDR3, as DNA: TGCAGCGTGCTAGCGGGAGCGACCACAGATACGCAGTATTTT. Protein: CSVLAGATTDTQYF.